These 19 T cell receptor beta chains were sequenced from one sample in a study of early T cells in non-severe SARS-CoV-2 infection. Using its own MiXCR run on the 5' RACE reads, TCRdb lists one record per CDR3 protein. The table records about 90,000 distinct CDR3 sequences, 10% to 15% of them present only once. The sample in question was whole blood, obtained at baseline. Source of these receptors: an adult who was a healthcare worker with PCR-confirmed SARS-CoV-2 infection or an uninfected control (not recorded which).

This clonotype has a handful of counts. The chain uses TRBV11-2 and TRBJ2-1; no firm D call. CDR1 and CDR2 from the germline V gene are SGHAT and FQNNGV. CDR3 length: 14 residues. Trimming stripped 0 bases from V and 8 bases from J, with 11 bases between. CDR3 protein: CASSLDLTLDEQFF. The CDR3 DNA reads TGTGCCAGCAGCTTAGATCTGACACTGGATGAGCAGTTCTTC.

The chain recombines TRBV18 with TRBJ1-5; TRBD1 is a possible D gene (6 bases). The CDR3 loop spans 13 amino acids. Germline V gene data show CDR1 as KGHSH and CDR2 as LQKENI. V was cut by 3 bases and J by 5 bases, with 8 bases left in between. Here the CDR3 reads CASSPKGDQPQHF. CDR3 DNA: TGTGCCAGCTCACCGAAGGGGGATCAGCCCCAGCATTTT.

This chain connects TRBV20-1 to TRBJ2-7; TRBD1 is a possible D gene (6 bases). This CDR3 comprises 13 residues. The germline V gene encodes CDR1 DFQATT and CDR2 SNEGSKA (reference sequence). The V end lost 5 bases, the J end lost 0 bases, and 11 bases lay between the germline ends. The CDR3 spells CSAATGFSYEQYF. The CDR3, as DNA: TGCAGTGCTGCTACAGGGTTCTCCTACGAGCAGTACTTC.

The chain has TRBV7-8 and TRBJ2-1; 13 nucleotides match TRBD2. This CDR3 has 19 amino acids. Germline CDR1 reads SGHVS; CDR2 reads FQNEAQ. V shed 1 base and J 4 bases; nucleotides not matched to a gene: 10. Here the CDR3 reads CASSLVPGLAGALYNEQFF. In DNA, the CDR3 is TGTGCCAGCAGCTTAGTCCCAGGACTAGCGGGGGCCCTTTACAATGAGCAGTTCTTC.

This clonotype was picked up a small number of times. CDR3: CASSLEGRESYEQYF. CDR3 nucleotide sequence: TGTGCCAGCAGCTTAGAAGGCAGGGAATCCTACGAGCAGTACTTC. The genes are TRBV11-2 and TRBJ2-7; possibly TRBD1 for D (5 bases). V was pared by 0 bases and J by 1 base, with 10 bases between. The CDR3 length is 15 residues. The V gene's germline CDR1 is SGHAT and CDR2 FQNNGV.

This clonotype was picked up many times. This chain links TRBV20-1 with TRBJ2-3; TRBD2 matches 7 bases. This CDR3 spans 15 amino acids. V gave up 4 bases and J gave up 0 bases; unmatched junction bases: 7. Germline CDR1 and CDR2: DFQATT and SNEGSKA (reference sequence). The CDR3 here is CSATTSAGSTDTQYF. In DNA form, the CDR3 reads TGCAGTGCTACAACTAGCGCTGGGAGCACAGATACGCAGTATTTT.

This clonotype was seen many times. This rearrangement joins TRBV2 to TRBJ2-1; 7 positions match TRBD2. The CDR3 is made up of 14 amino acids. Trimming took 8 bases from V and 7 from J; bases not matched to a gene: 11. The germline CDR1 and CDR2 sequences are SNHLY and FYNNEI. CDR3 loop: CASPPLASGNEQFF. In nucleotides, the CDR3 is TGTGCCAGCCCCCCACTAGCGTCTGGGAATGAGCAGTTCTTC. Full variable domain (outside the CDR3, taken from reference TRBV2 and TRBJ2-1): EPEVTQTPSHQVTQMGQEVILRCVPISNHLYFYWYRQILGQKVEFLVSFYNNEISEKSEIFDDQFSVERPDGSNFTLKIRSTKLEDSAMYFCASPPLASGNEQFFGPGTRLTVL.

V is TRBV20-1 and J is TRBJ2-7, with D perhaps TRBD1 (6 bases). The CDR3 has 12 amino acids. Germline values: CDR1 DFQATT, CDR2 SNEGSKA (reference sequence). V was cut by 5 bases and J by 2 bases, with 10 bases left in between. This chain's CDR3 is CSAEGTPYEQYF. The CDR3 DNA is TGCAGTGCTGAAGGGACACCCTACGAGCAGTACTTC.

This clonotype has ten or more counts. The rearrangement uses TRBV5-6 and TRBJ2-4, with TRBD1 matching over 7 bases. Germline trimming cut 2 bases from V and 0 bases from J; bases unmatched to any gene: 26. The germline V gene encodes CDR1 SGHDT and CDR2 YYEEEE. This CDR3 is 23 amino acids long. The CDR3 DNA is TGTGCCAGCAGCTTTCAAGGGGGCAGTCGGGACGGACCACTTATACTAGCCAAAAACATTCAGTACTTC. This encodes CASSFQGGSRDGPLILAKNIQYF.

This clonotype was detected ten times or more. The V and J genes are TRBV28 and TRBJ2-3; 9 positions match TRBD2. Per germline, CDR1 MDHEN and CDR2 SYDVKM. J gave up 0 bases and V 6 bases, and 4 bases lay outside the gene matches. CDR3 length: 15 amino acids. The CDR3 is CASSRLAVSTDTQYF. The DNA of the CDR3 is TGTGCCAGCAGCCGACTAGCGGTTAGCACAGATACGCAGTATTTT.

This sequence joins TRBV12-3 or TRBV12-4 and TRBJ1-6; D remains unclear. The CDR3 covers 14 residues. Trimming took 3 bases from V and 12 from J, leaving 15 bases between them. CDR3 nucleotide sequence: TGTGCCAGCAGTTTTAGTGGTCTTCTGGAACCCCTCCACTTT. Amino acid sequence: CASSFSGLLEPLHF.

V is TRBV7-2 and J is TRBJ2-3; D call uncertain. The CDR3 is 13 amino acids. Trimming stripped 5 bases from V and 3 bases from J, with 9 bases between. CDR1 and CDR2 from the germline V gene are SGHTA and FQGNSA. Here the CDR3 DNA reads TGTGCCAGCAGCCTTCAGTGGACAGATACGCAGTATTTT. This sequence encodes CASSLQWTDTQYF.

This clonotype showed up many times. The rearrangement uses TRBV9 and TRBJ1-2; D uncertain. Germline values: CDR1 SGDLS, CDR2 YYNGEE. Trimming pared 2 bases from V and 2 bases from J, leaving 10 bases between. This CDR3 is 14 amino acids long. The CDR3 is CASSVGPRNYGYTF. The CDR3 DNA reads TGTGCCAGCAGCGTCGGACCCAGGAACTATGGCTACACCTTC.

This clonotype was found a few times. V and J are TRBV20-1 and TRBJ2-7, with D perhaps matching TRBD1 or TRBD2 (5 bases each). Per the germline V gene, CDR1 is DFQATT and CDR2 is SNEGSKA (reference sequence). The CDR3 has 13 amino acids. CDR3 nucleotides: TGCAGCGTCTTCCGGGACGCCTCCTACGAGCAGTACTTC. Encoded protein: CSVFRDASYEQYF.

This clonotype was seen only a few times. V gene TRBV2 combines with J gene TRBJ2-1; D call uncertain. The CDR3 length is 16 residues. The V gene lost 3 bases and the J gene lost 4 bases, with 16 bases spanning the gap. CDR1 is SNHLY, CDR2 FYNNEI, per germline. The CDR3 loop reads CASSESRQILYNEQFF. The CDR3 DNA follows: TGTGCCAGCAGTGAGTCTCGGCAGATCCTTTACAATGAGCAGTTCTTC.

In its sample, this clonotype was seen many times. The J gene is TRBJ2-1, the V gene TRBV20-1; TRBD2 agrees at 11 bases. Germline CDR1 and CDR2: DFQATT and SNEGSKA (reference sequence). V shed 2 bases, J shed 6 bases, and the junction held 3 bases outside the gene matches. The CDR3 extends over 14 amino acids. For the CDR3, the DNA is TGCAGTGCTAGAAGTAGCGGGAGGGGCAATGAGCAGTTCTTC. Translated: CSARSSGRGNEQFF.

This clonotype has more than one count but fewer than ten. The V gene is TRBV7-9, the J gene TRBJ2-5; D may match TRBD1 or TRBD2 (5 bases each). The CDR3 loop spans 16 amino acids. With 2 bases removed from V and 2 bases from J, the gap between germline ends came to 15 bases. Germline-derived CDR1 and CDR2 are SEHNR and FQNEAQ (reference sequence). In DNA form, the CDR3 reads TGTGCCAGCAGCTTAAAGGGACCGGTTGTGCAAGAGACCCAGTACTTC. This encodes CASSLKGPVVQETQYF.

This clonotype showed up just a few times. This sequence joins TRBV5-4 and TRBJ2-1; 16 nucleotides match TRBD2. This CDR3 has 16 amino acids. Germline CDR1 and CDR2: SGHNT and YYREEE (reference sequence). Losses at the gene ends were 4 bases for V and 7 bases for J; bases not matched to a gene: 5. CDR3 bases: TGTGCCAGCAGCCCGGGACTAGCGGGAGGGCCGAATGAGCAGTTCTTC. The encoded protein is CASSPGLAGGPNEQFF.

This clonotype was recorded a few times. This rearrangement joins TRBV6-5 to TRBJ1-1, with D unresolved. Trimming pared 6 bases from V and 4 bases from J, leaving 15 bases between. The CDR3 has 14 residues. Germline CDR1 MNHEY, CDR2 SVGAGI. CDR3 in amino acids: CASSSGGFGTEAFF. DNA for the CDR3: TGTGCCAGCAGCTCCGGCGGTTTCGGCACTGAAGCTTTCTTT.